The next 2 T cell receptor beta chains were all read from a single sample in a study of cytomegalovirus exposure and HLA in healthy donors. PCR employed 60 Vbeta and 13 Jbeta primers. Generated by immunoSEQ multiplex PCR, the TCRdb table keeps only in-frame clones and is missing some. The sample records 50,000 to 65,000 clones, approximately 86% being singletons. The specimen sequenced was PBMCs. The source of these receptors is a woman between 18 and 30 years old in good health and CMV-seronegative.

The J gene is TRBJ1-4, the V gene TRBV6-1; 8 nucleotides agree with TRBD1. Germline V lookup: CDR1 MNHNS, CDR2 SASEGT. This CDR3 is 15 amino acids long. Germline trimming cut 5 bases from V and 8 bases from J; bases unmatched to any gene: 10. DNA of the CDR3: TGTGCCAGCAGTTTCGACAGGGGCGGGTTAGAAAAACTGTTTTTT. Protein: CASSFDRGGLEKLFF.

CDR3 region: CASSSTGGGTEAFF. The CDR3 DNA follows: TGTGCCAGCAGCTCCACAGGGGGTGGGACTGAAGCTTTCTTT. The gene calls are TRBV7-6 and TRBJ1-1, with 8 bases lining up with TRBD1. The CDR3 spans 14 residues. Per the germline V gene, CDR1 is SGHVS and CDR2 is FNYEAQ. V lost 4 bases, J lost 5 bases, and 6 bases stayed unmatched.